Below, 9 T cell receptor beta chains from the same sample are listed, as sequenced in a study of control samples from healthy donors and cancer patients. Generated by immunoSEQ multiplex PCR, the TCRdb table keeps only in-frame clones and is missing some. The table includes about 180,000 clones, 85% to 95% detected once. The specimen sequenced was blood. These receptors all stem from a man younger than 45 in good health.

The gene calls are TRBV4-1 and TRBJ2-7, with TRBD2 matching over 9 bases. The CDR3 length is 15 residues. The germline V gene has CDR1 MGHRA and CDR2 YSYEKL. The J segment lost 2 bases and the V segment lost 3 bases, leaving 5 bases of the junction unmatched. CDR3 amino acids: CASSHSGSSPYEQYF. The CDR3 DNA follows: TGCGCCAGCAGCCATAGCGGGAGTAGCCCCTACGAGCAGTACTTC.

The V call is TRBV29-1, the J call TRBJ1-5; 8 bases are shared with TRBD1. V lost 7 bases, J lost 2 bases, and 4 bases stayed unmatched. This CDR3 is 13 amino acids long. The germline V gene has CDR1 SQVTM and CDR2 ANQGSEA. Here the CDR3 reads CSAQTGGNQPQHF. The CDR3 DNA follows: TGCAGCGCCCAGACAGGGGGCAATCAGCCCCAGCATTTT. The full variable domain, rest sourced from reference TRBV29-1 and TRBJ1-5, is SAVISQKPSRDICQRGTSLTIQCQVDSQVTMMFWYRQQPGQSLTLIATANQGSEATYESGFVIDKFPISRPNLTFSTLTVSNMSPEDSSIYLCSAQTGGNQPQHFGDGTRLSIL.

The chain has TRBV7-8 and TRBJ2-1; TRBD2 agrees at 7 bases. V shed 3 bases, J shed 8 bases, and the junction held 22 bases outside the gene matches. Germline V lookup: CDR1 SGHVS, CDR2 FQNEAQ. The CDR3 has 19 amino acids. The CDR3 protein is CASSFGSPASGSYSDEQFF. Here the CDR3 DNA reads TGTGCCAGCAGCTTCGGTTCCCCCGCTAGCGGCAGTTATAGCGATGAGCAGTTCTTC.

This sequence joins TRBV5-1 and TRBJ1-1; no firm D call. This CDR3 is 16 amino acids long. From germline, CDR1 is SGHRS and CDR2 YFSETQ. V lost 0 bases, J lost 5 bases, and 17 bases lay in between. This CDR3 is CASSLVPTALGTEAFF. As DNA, the CDR3 is TGCGCCAGCAGCTTGGTCCCCACAGCCCTGGGAACTGAAGCTTTCTTT.

The rearrangement uses TRBV20-1 and TRBJ2-7; TRBD2 aligns across 8 bases. The V and J ends lost 3 bases and 0 bases, in that order; junction bases with no gene match: 7. CDR1 is DFQATT, CDR2 SNEGSKA, per germline (reference sequence). This CDR3 has 15 residues. CDR3: CSASRASGFSYEQYF. The DNA for the CDR3 is TGCAGTGCTAGTAGGGCTAGCGGGTTCTCCTACGAGCAGTACTTC.

V gene TRBV5-1 combines with J gene TRBJ1-3; D is ambiguous. V dropped 4 bases and J dropped 4 bases, with 9 bases sitting between them. The CDR3 extends over 13 amino acids. From germline, CDR1 is SGHRS and CDR2 YFSETQ. CDR3 protein: CASSADSGNTIYF. CDR3 DNA sequence: TGCGCCAGCAGCGCTGATTCCGGAAACACCATATATTTT.

This chain connects TRBV2 to TRBJ1-5; 8 positions match TRBD1. Germline V gives CDR1 SNHLY, CDR2 FYNNEI. After removal of 8 bases from V and 4 bases from J, the junction contained 7 bases not matched to a gene. The CDR3 has 14 residues. The CDR3 sequence is CASSRDRSNQPQHF. The CDR3 region has the DNA TGTGCCAGCTCCCGGGACAGGAGTAATCAGCCCCAGCATTTT.

The V call is TRBV4-1, the J call TRBJ2-5; no definite D call. Looked up from germline, CDR1 is MGHRA and CDR2 is YSYEKL. The germline V and J ends were trimmed by 0 bases and 7 bases, with 9 bases remaining between them. CDR3 length: 13 residues. CDR3 amino acids: CASSQDMRATQYF. DNA of the CDR3: TGCGCCAGCAGCCAAGATATGCGTGCGACCCAGTACTTC.

The V gene is TRBV2, the J gene TRBJ2-7; maybe TRBD1 (5 bases). Germline CDR1 reads SNHLY; CDR2 reads FYNNEI. The CDR3 length is 15 residues. V was cut by 5 bases and J by 2 bases, with 16 bases left in between. This CDR3 reads CASSNGRVRAYEQYF. The CDR3 DNA reads TGTGCCAGCAGTAACGGAAGGGTCAGGGCCTACGAGCAGTACTTC. Full variable domain (outside the CDR3, taken from reference TRBV2 and TRBJ2-7): EPEVTQTPSHQVTQMGQEVILRCVPISNHLYFYWYRQILGQKVEFLVSFYNNEISEKSEIFDDQFSVERPDGSNFTLKIRSTKLEDSAMYFCASSNGRVRAYEQYFGPGTRLTVT.